This TCR beta chain was captured in a study of OX40 agonist ivuxolimab in advanced cancers. Findings of the study overall: Dose levels from 0.1 to 3.0 mg/kg saw CD4+ and CD8+ blood T cells expand clonally by week 6.

The V end was cut by 3 bases, the J end by 6 bases, with 20 bases between. The CDR3 covers 17 residues. Profiling relied on immunoSEQ multiplex PCR, and the TCRdb table lists in-frame clones only, not all of them. In the table there are fewer than 80,000 clones, approximately 83% of which are singletons. This clone occurred once. The antigen remains unidentified. This material consisted of CD4+ or CD8+ T cells sorted from blood, taken in a trial of the OX40 agonist ivuxolimab. The TCR was taken from an adult with an advanced solid tumor such as melanoma, head and neck, liver or kidney cancer. The chain uses TRBV6-7 and TRBJ1-4, with D possibly TRBD1 on 5 matching bases. TRBV6-7 is reported as an ORF; its role is uncertain. The CDR3 sequence is CASSYDPALGGDEKLFF. CDR3 DNA sequence: TGTGCCAGCAGTTATGATCCGGCGTTGGGGGGGGATGAAAAACTGTTTTTT.